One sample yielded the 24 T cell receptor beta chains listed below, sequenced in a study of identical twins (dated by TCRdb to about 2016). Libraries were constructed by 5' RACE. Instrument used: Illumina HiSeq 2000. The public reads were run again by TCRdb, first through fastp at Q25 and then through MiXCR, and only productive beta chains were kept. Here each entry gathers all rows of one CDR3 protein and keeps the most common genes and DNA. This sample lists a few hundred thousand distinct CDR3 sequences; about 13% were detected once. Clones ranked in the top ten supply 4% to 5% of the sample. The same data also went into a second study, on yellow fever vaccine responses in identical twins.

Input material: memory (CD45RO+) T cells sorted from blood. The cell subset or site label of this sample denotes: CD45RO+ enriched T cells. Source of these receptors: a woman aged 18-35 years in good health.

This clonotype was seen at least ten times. This CDR3 is CASSQERLAADEQFF. Written as DNA, the CDR3 is TGTGCCAGCAGCCAAGAAAGACTAGCGGCCGATGAGCAGTTCTTC. The genes are TRBV3-1 and TRBJ2-1; 9 nucleotides agree with TRBD2. V lost 0 bases, J lost 8 bases, and 5 bases stayed unmatched. There are 15 residues in the CDR3. Germline values: CDR1 LGHDT, CDR2 YNNKEL (reference sequence).

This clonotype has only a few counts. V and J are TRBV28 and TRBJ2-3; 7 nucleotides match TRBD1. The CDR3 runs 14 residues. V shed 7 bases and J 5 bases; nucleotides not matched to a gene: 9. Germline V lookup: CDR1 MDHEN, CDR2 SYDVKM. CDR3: CASNSAGGGDTQYF. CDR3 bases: TGTGCCAGCAACTCGGCAGGGGGTGGAGATACGCAGTATTTT.

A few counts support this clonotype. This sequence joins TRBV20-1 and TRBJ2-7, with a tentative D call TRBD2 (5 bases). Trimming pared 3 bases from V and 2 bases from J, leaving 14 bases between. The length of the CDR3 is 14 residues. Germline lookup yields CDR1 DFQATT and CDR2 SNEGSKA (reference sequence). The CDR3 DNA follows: TGCAGTGCTAGCTTCGTCCGGGGAGCCTACGAGCAGTACTTC. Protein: CSASFVRGAYEQYF.

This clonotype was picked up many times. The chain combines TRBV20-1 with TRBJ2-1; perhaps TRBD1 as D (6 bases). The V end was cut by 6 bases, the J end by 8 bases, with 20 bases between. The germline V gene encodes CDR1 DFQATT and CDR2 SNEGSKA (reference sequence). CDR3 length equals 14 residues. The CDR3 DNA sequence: TGCAGTGCCCTGGGGGCCCGGTCTCGCGATGAGCAGTTCTTC. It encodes CSALGARSRDEQFF.

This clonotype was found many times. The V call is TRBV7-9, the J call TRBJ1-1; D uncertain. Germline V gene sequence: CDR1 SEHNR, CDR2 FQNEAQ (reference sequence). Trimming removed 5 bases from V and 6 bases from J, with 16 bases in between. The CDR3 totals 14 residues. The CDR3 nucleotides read TGTGCCAGCAGCGGGCGGGCCGTTAACCCTGAAGCTTTCTTT. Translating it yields CASSGRAVNPEAFF.

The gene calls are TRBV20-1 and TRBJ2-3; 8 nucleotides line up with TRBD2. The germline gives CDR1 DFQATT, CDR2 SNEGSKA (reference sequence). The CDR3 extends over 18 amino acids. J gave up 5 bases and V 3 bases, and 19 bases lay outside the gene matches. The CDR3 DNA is TGCAGTGCTAGGATGCCCCACGGGACTAGGAGTGGATTAGATACGCAGTATTTT. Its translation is CSARMPHGTRSGLDTQYF.

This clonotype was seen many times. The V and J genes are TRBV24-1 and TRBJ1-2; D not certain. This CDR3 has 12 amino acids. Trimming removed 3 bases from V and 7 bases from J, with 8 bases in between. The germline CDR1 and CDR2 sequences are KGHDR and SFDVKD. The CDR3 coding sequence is TGTGCCACCAGTGATCTTGGTGTTGGCTACACCTTC. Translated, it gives CATSDLGVGYTF.

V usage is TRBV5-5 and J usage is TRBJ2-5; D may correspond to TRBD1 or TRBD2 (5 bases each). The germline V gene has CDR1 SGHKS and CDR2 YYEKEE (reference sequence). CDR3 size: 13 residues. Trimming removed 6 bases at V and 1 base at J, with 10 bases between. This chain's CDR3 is CASTVRGQETQYF. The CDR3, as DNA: TGTGCCAGCACCGTGAGGGGCCAAGAGACCCAGTACTTC.

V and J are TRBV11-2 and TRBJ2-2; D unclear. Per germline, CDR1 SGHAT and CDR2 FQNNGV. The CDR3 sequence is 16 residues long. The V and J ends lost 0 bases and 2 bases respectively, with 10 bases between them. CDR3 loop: CASSLEGRANTGELFF. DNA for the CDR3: TGTGCCAGCAGCTTAGAAGGGCGAGCCAACACCGGGGAGCTGTTTTTT.

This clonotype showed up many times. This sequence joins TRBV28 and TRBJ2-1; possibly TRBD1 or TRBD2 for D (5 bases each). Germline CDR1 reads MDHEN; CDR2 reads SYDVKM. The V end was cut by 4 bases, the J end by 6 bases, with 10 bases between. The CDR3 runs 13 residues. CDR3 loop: CASSSRGLNEQFF. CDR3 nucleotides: TGTGCCAGCAGTTCCCGGGGCCTCAATGAGCAGTTCTTC.

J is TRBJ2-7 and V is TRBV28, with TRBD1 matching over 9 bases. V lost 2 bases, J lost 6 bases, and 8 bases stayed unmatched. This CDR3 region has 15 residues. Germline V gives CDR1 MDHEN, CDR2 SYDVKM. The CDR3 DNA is TGTGCCAGCAGTTTAGCATCGGGACAGGGTCGCGAGCAGTACTTC. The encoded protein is CASSLASGQGREQYF.

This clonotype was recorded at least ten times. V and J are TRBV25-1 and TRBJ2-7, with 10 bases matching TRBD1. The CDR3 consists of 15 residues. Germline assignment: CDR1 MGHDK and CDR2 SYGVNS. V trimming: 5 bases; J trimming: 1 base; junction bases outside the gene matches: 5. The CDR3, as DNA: TGTGCCAGCAGTCCCCGGGACAGGGGTTCCTACGAGCAGTACTTC. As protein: CASSPRDRGSYEQYF.

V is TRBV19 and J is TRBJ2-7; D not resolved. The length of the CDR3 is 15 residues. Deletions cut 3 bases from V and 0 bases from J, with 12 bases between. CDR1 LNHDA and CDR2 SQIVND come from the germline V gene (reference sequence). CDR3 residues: CASSIGQASSYEQYF. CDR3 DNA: TGTGCCAGTAGTATTGGGCAGGCTAGCTCCTACGAGCAGTACTTC.

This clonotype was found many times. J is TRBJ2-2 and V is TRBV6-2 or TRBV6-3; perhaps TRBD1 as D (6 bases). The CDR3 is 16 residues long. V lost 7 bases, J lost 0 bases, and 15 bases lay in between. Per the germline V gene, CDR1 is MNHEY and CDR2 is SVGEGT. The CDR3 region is CASILADRSNTGELFF. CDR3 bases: TGTGCCAGCATTCTGGCCGACAGGTCGAACACCGGGGAGCTGTTTTTT.

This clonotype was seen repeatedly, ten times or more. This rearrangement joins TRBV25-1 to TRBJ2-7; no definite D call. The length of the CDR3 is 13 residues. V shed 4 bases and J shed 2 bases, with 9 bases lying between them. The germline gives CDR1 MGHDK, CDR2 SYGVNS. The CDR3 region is CASSGLLTYEQYF. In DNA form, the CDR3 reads TGTGCCAGCAGTGGACTGTTGACCTACGAGCAGTACTTC.

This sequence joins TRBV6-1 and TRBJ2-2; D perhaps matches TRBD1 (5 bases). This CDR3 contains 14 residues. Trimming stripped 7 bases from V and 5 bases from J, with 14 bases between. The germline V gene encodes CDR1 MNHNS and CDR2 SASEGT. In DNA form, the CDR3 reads TGTGCCAGCACCCCCCCAGGGAATACCGGGGAGCTGTTTTTT. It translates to CASTPPGNTGELFF.

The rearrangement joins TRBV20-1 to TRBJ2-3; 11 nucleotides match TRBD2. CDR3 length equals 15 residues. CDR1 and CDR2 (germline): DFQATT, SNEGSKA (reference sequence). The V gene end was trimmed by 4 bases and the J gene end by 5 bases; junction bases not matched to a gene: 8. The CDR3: CSAKLTSGRLDTQYF. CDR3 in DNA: TGCAGTGCTAAACTTACTAGCGGGAGATTAGATACGCAGTATTTT.

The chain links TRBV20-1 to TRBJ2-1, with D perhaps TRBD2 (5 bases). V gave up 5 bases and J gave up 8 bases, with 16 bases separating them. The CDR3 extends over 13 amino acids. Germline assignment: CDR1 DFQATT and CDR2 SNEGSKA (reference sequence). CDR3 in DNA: TGCAGTGCTTCGAGGGCATTCGGGGATGAGCAGTTCTTC. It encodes CSASRAFGDEQFF.

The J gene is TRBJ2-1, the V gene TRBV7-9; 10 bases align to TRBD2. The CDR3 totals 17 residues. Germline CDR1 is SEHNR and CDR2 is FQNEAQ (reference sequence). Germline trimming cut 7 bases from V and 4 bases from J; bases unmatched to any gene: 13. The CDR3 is CASTLWRLAGAYNEQFF. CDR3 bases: TGTGCCAGCACCCTATGGCGCCTAGCGGGAGCTTACAATGAGCAGTTCTTC. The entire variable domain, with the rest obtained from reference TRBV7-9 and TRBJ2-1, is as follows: DTGVSQNPRHKITKRGQNVTFRCDPISEHNRLYWYRQTLGQGPEFLTYFQNEAQLEKSRLLSDRFSAERPKGSFSTLEIQRTEQGDSAMYLCASTLWRLAGAYNEQFFGPGTRLTVL.

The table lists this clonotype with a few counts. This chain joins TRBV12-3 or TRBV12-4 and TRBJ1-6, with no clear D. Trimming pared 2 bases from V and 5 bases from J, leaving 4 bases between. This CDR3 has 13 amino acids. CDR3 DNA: TGTGCCAGCAGTTTAACGGATAATTCACCCCTCCACTTT. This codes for CASSLTDNSPLHF.

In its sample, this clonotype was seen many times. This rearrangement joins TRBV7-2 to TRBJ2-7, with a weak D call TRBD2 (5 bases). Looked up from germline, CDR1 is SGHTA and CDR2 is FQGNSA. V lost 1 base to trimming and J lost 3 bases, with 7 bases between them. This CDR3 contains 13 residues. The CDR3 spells CASSLGGVYEQYF. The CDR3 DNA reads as TGTGCCAGCAGCTTAGGGGGAGTCTACGAGCAGTACTTC.

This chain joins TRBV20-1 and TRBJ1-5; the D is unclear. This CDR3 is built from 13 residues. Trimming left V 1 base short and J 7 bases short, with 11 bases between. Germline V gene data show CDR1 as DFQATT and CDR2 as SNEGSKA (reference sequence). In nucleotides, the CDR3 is TGCAGTGCTAGAGCCTCGCCAGGCCAGCCCCAGCATTTT. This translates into CSARASPGQPQHF.

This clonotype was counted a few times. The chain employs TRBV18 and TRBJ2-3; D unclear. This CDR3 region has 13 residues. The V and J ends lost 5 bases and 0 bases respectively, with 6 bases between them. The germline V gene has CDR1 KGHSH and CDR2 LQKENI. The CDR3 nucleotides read TGTGCCAGCTCATCGGACAGCACAGATACGCAGTATTTT. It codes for CASSSDSTDTQYF. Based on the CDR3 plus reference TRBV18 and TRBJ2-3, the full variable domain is NAGVMQNPRHLVRRRGQEARLRCSPMKGHSHVYWYRQLPEEGLKFMVYLQKENIIDESGMPKERFSAEFPKEGPSILRIQQVVRGDSAAYFCASSSDSTDTQYFGPGTRLTVL.

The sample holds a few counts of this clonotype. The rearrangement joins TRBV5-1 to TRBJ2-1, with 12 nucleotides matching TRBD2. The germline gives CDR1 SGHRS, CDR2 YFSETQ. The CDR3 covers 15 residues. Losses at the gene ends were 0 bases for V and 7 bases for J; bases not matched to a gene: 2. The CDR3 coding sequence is TGCGCCAGCAGCTTGGCTCTAGCGGGGGGGAATGAGCAGTTCTTC. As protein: CASSLALAGGNEQFF.